The sequence of this T cell receptor beta chain was determined in a study of T cell clones after liver transplantation. The CDR3 loop spans 14 amino acids. V dropped 0 bases and J dropped 2 bases, with 8 bases sitting between them. Germline V CDR1 and CDR2: SGHRS, YFSETQ. TCRdb keeps only in-frame clones here, not all; method: immunoSEQ multiplex PCR. This sample has some 120,000 clones, with 90% found just once. The source material was CD4+ T cells from blood, sampled 12 months after liver transplant. The chain is built from TRBV5-1 and TRBJ2-5; no reliable D call. This sequence originates from a human patient who received a liver transplant. The graft donor may be the source of some T cells. CDR3 in amino acids: CASSLEGQQETQYF. DNA for the CDR3: TGCGCCAGCAGCTTGGAAGGCCAACAAGAGACCCAGTACTTC. Combining the CDR3 with reference TRBV5-1 and TRBJ2-5 gives the whole variable domain KAGVTQTPRYLIKTRGQQVTLSCSPISGHRSVSWYQQTPGQGLQFLFEYFSETQRNKGNFPGRFSGRQFSNSRSEMNVSTLELGDSALYLCASSLEGQQETQYFGPGTRLLVL.